This T cell receptor beta chain is drawn from a study of shared clonotypes between healthy human individuals. Healthy adults negative for HIV, lacking recent acute infections or vaccinations, served as donors. In the sorted-subset replicate PCRs, 200 ng DNA, around 30,000 T cell genomes, was used. Data came from immunoSEQ multiplex PCR; TCRdb stores just in-frame clones and leaves some out. The table shows approximately 2.5 million clones, with more than 90% occurring only once. The sequence was obtained from a man aged 18 to 29 in good health. Sequenced: naive CD4+ T cells sorted from blood. The subset: CD45RA+ positively selected.

DNA for the CDR3: TGTGCCAGCAGAGGAACCCATTCAACAGAGCCCCTCCACTTT. Protein product: CASRGTHSTEPLHF. This chain links TRBV28 with TRBJ1-6; D not resolved. Trimming removed 6 bases from V and 13 bases from J, with 19 bases in between. Germline V gene data show CDR1 as MDHEN and CDR2 as SYDVKM. The CDR3 consists of 14 residues. The whole variable domain, remainder taken from reference TRBV28 and TRBJ1-6, is DVKVTQSSRYLVKRTGEKVFLECVQDMDHENMFWYRQDPGLGLRLIYFSYDVKMKEKGDIPEGYSVSREKKERFSLILESASTNQTSMYLCASRGTHSTEPLHFGNGTRLTVT.